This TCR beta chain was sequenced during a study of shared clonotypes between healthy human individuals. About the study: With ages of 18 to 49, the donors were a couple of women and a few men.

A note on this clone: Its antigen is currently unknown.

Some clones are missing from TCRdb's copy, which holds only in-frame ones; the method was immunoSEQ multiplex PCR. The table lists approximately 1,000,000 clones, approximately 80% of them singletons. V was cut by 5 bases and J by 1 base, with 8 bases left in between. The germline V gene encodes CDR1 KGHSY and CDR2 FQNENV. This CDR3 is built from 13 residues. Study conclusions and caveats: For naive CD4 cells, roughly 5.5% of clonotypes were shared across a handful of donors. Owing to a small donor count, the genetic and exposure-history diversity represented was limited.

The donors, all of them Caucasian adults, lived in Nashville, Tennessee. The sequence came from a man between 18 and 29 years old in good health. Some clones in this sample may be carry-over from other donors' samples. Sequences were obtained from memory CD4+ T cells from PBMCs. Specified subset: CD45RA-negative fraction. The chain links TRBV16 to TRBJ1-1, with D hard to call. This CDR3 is CASSAQQNTEAFF. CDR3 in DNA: TGTGCCAGCAGCGCGCAGCAGAACACTGAAGCTTTCTTT.